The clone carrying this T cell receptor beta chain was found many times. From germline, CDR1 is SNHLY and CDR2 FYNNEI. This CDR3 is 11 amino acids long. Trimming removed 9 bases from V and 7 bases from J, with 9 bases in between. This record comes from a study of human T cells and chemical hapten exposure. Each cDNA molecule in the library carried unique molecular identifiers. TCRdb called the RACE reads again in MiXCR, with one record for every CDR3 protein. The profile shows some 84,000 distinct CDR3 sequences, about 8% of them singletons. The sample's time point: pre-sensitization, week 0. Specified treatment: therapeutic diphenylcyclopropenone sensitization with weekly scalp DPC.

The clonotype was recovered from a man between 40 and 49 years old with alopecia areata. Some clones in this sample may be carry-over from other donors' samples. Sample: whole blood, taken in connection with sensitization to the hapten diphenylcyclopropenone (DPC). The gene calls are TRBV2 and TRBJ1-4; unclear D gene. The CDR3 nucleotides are TGTGCCAGACGGGTCGCTGAAAAACTGTTTTTT. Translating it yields CARRVAEKLFF.